The 4 T cell receptor beta chains below all came from one sample that was sequenced in a study of relationships among human T cell subsets. The CD45RA-negative fraction was bead-selected with anti-CD45RO to obtain memory T cells. TCR alpha and beta CDR3s were amplified from mRNA by semiquantitative ARM-PCR. Tagged nested gene-specific primers were used first, then communal superprimers amplified exponentially. TCRdb called the multiplex PCR reads again in MiXCR, with one record for every CDR3 protein. The table lists about 9,000 distinct CDR3 sequences, about 52% of them singletons. Specimen: memory T cells sorted from blood. All receptors derive from a man between 35 and 55 years old in good health.

The CDR3 here is CASSRSTNEKLFF. For the CDR3, the DNA is TGTGCCAGCAGCCGTTCAACTAATGAAAAACTGTTTTTT. The gene calls are TRBV4-2 and TRBJ1-4; D uncertain. The CDR3 is made up of 13 amino acids. V lost 4 bases and J 0 bases, leaving 3 bases between the germline ends. Germline V gene data show CDR1 as LGHNA and CDR2 as YNFKEQ.

This clonotype was picked up a small number of times. V and J are TRBV12-3 or TRBV12-4 and TRBJ2-6, with D possibly called TRBD1 or TRBD2 (11 bases each). CDR3 size: 22 residues. Deletions cut 6 bases from V and 1 base from J, with 31 bases between. CDR3 in DNA: TGTGCCAGCAGATACCGGGACAGGGGGGCCGGGACTAGCGGTTCTGGGGCCAACGTCCTGACTTTC. Translation gives CASRYRDRGAGTSGSGANVLTF.

This chain connects TRBV16 to TRBJ1-6; 8 bases fit TRBD1. The CDR3 sequence is 14 residues long. Germline V gene lookup returns CDR1 KGHSY and CDR2 FQNENV. Losses at the gene ends were 4 bases for V and 8 bases for J; bases not matched to a gene: 4. The CDR3 region is CASSRTGFDSPLHF. CDR3 bases: TGTGCCAGCAGCCGGACAGGGTTTGATTCACCCCTCCACTTT. The full variable domain, rest sourced from reference TRBV16 and TRBJ1-6, is GEEVAQTPKHLVRGEGQKAKLYCAPIKGHSYVFWYQQVLKNEFKFLISFQNENVFDETGMPKERFSAKCLPNSPCSLEIQATKLEDSAVYFCASSRTGFDSPLHFGNGTRLTVT.

There are a few counts of this clonotype. The rearrangement links TRBV6-6 to TRBJ1-4; 7 bases map to TRBD1. Looked up from germline, CDR1 is MNHNY and CDR2 is SVGAGI (reference sequence). CDR3 size: 15 residues. The ends lost 6 bases at V and 7 bases at J; junction bases unmatched: 11. Here the CDR3 reads CASSSNQGQLEKLFF. DNA of the CDR3: TGTGCCAGCAGCTCTAACCAGGGACAGCTTGAAAAACTGTTTTTT.